The present T cell receptor (beta chain) was sequenced within a study of blood T cell repertoires in COVID-19. Clones were sequenced by immunoSEQ multiplex PCR, and TCRdb holds only the in-frame ones, with some missing. The sample includes approximately 190,000 clones, about 88% of them seen just once. Per germline, CDR1 MRHNA and CDR2 SNTAGT. V was cut by 0 bases and J by 2 bases, with 20 bases left in between. This CDR3 is 19 amino acids long. The chain combines TRBV6-4 with TRBJ1-3; the D gene is possibly TRBD1 (5 bases). The sequenced sample was peripheral blood. The sequence derives from a man aged 30-40 years with active or convalescent COVID-19. The CDR3 coding sequence is TGTGCCAGCAGTGACTCGATCCGCCCGGGGGGAGAGCCTGGAAACACCATATATTTT. Protein: CASSDSIRPGGEPGNTIYF.